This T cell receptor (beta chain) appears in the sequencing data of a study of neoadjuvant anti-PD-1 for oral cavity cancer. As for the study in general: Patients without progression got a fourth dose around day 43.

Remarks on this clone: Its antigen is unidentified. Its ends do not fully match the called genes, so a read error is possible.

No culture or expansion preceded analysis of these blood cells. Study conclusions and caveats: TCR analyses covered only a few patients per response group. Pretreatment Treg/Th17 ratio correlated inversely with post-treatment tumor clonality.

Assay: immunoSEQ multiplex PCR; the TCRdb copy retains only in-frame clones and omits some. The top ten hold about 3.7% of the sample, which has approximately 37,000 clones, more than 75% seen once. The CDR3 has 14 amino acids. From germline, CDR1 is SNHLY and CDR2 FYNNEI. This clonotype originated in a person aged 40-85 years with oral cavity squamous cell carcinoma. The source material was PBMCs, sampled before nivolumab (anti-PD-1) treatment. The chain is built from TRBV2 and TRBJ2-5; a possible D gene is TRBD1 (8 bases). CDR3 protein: CASSEDRGGGTQYF. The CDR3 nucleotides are TGTGCCAGCAGCGAAGACAGGGGAGGGGGGACCCAGTACTTC.